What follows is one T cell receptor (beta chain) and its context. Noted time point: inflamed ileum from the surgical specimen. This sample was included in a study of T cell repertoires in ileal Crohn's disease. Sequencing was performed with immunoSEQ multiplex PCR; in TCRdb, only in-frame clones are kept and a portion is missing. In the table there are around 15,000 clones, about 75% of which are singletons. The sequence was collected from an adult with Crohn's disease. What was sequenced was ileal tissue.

This CDR3 is CASSLRPAHVGTNEKLFF. The CDR3 DNA reads TGCGCCAGCAGCTTGCGACCCGCTCACGTAGGCACTAATGAAAAACTGTTTTTT. The chain carries TRBV5-1 and TRBJ1-4; D is uncertain. CDR1 and CDR2 (germline): SGHRS, YFSETQ. V was cut by 1 base and J by 2 bases, with 18 bases left in between. This CDR3 has 18 residues.